The rows below give T cell receptor beta chains drawn from one sample of a study of OX40 agonist ivuxolimab in advanced cancers. Data came from immunoSEQ multiplex PCR; TCRdb stores just in-frame clones and leaves some out. Of around 80,000 clones detected, approximately 86% appear once; the ten largest clones hold over 2%. Sequenced here: CD4+ or CD8+ T cells sorted from blood, sampled in a trial of the OX40 agonist ivuxolimab. These receptors all come from an adult with an advanced solid tumor such as melanoma, head and neck, liver or kidney cancer. The CDR3 runs from the conserved cysteine through the conserved F or W. Each record gives: J gene, clone size, D gene, V gene, CDR3 DNA, CDR3 protein. D genes are given only for firm matches. Only some rows state a clone size, as once, few, many or a class for expanded clones.

TRBJ1-4	few	TRBD1	TRBV6-6	TGTGCCGCCCGACAGGGGAATGAAAAACTGTTTTTT	CAARQGNEKLFF
TRBJ1-5	.	.	TRBV11-2	TGTGCCAGCAGCTTAGATCTTTTGAATCAGCTCCAGCATTTT	CASSLDLLNQLQHF
TRBJ2-3	.	TRBD2	TRBV5-8	TGTGCCAGCAGCTTACCTGCACCGGGACTAGCAACAGATACGCAGTATTTT	CASSLPAPGLATDTQYF
TRBJ2-3	.	.	TRBV7-3	TGTGCCAGCAGCTCAGGACGGCACCTAACAGATACGCAGTATTTT	CASSSGRHLTDTQYF
TRBJ2-1	few	.	TRBV6-6	TGTGCCAGCAGTTACTCGAGCCTGGGCAATGAGCAGTTCTTC	CASSYSSLGNEQFF
TRBJ2-7	.	TRBD2	TRBV2	TGTGCCAGCAGTGCGGGACTAGCGGGGGACACCTACGAGCAGTACTTC	CASSAGLAGDTYEQYF
TRBJ2-5	.	TRBD2	TRBV10-3	TGTGCCATCAGTGAGAGCGGGGTCCTGCAAGAGACCCAGTACTTC	CAISESGVLQETQYF
TRBJ1-4	.	TRBD1	TRBV28	TGTGCCAGCAGTGCCGGGACAGGGGGCTGGGGTGAAAAACTGTTTTTT	CASSAGTGGWGEKLFF
TRBJ1-5	.	.	TRBV7-9	TGTGCCAGCAGCTTGGGGTCCAGTGGCGGGGGGCAGCCCCAGCATTTT	CASSLGSSGGGQPQHF
TRBJ1-2	.	.	TRBV7-2	TGTGCCAGCAGCTTAATGGGGGGTGGCTACACCTTC	CASSLMGGGYTF
TRBJ2-5	.	TRBD2	TRBV28	TGTGCCAGCAGTTTGGTGGATAGCGGGCCGGGAGGGGCCCAGTACTTC	CASSLVDSGPGGAQYF
TRBJ2-2	.	.	TRBV5-1	TGCGCCAGCAGCCGAACCGGGACACCAGCGAACACCGGGGAGCTGTTTTTT	CASSRTGTPANTGELFF
TRBJ1-2	.	TRBD1	TRBV28	TGTGCCAGCAGTCCAAGGACAGGTTTCCATGGCTACACCTTC	CASSPRTGFHGYTF
TRBJ2-3	.	.	TRBV19	TGTGCCAGTAGTATTGGTACTACCACAGATACGCAGTATTTT	CASSIGTTTDTQYF
TRBJ1-1	.	.	TRBV4-1	TGCGCCAGCAGCCAAGCCAGGGGATTCACTGAAGCTTTCTTT	CASSQARGFTEAFF
TRBJ1-5	.	.	TRBV5-8	TGTGCCAGCAGCCCTAGGGCGGGTGGGCCCCAGCATTTT	CASSPRAGGPQHF
TRBJ2-6	.	.	TRBV11-2	TGTGCCAGCAGCTGGGCGTTGGGGGCGCTTAGTTCTGGGGCCAACGTCCTGACTTTC	CASSWALGALSSGANVLTF
TRBJ2-5	.	TRBD1	TRBV7-7	TGTGCCAGCAGCTTAGCGCGCAGGGGGAAGGAGACCCAGTACTTC	CASSLARRGKETQYF
TRBJ2-7	.	.	TRBV19	TGTGCCAGTAGTATCCAGCCGGGGAGCGAGCAGTACTTC	CASSIQPGSEQYF
TRBJ1-5	.	.	TRBV28	TGTGCCAGCAGTTTGCGGAGCAATCAGCCCCAGCATTTT	CASSLRSNQPQHF
TRBJ2-1	.	.	TRBV19	TGTGCCAGTAGTATAGATGGTCGAGGATATGAGCAGTTCTTC	CASSIDGRGYEQFF
TRBJ2-1	.	TRBD1	TRBV4-1	TGCGCCAGCAGCCAAGCATACAGGGGATTTGAGCAGTTCTTC	CASSQAYRGFEQFF
TRBJ2-2	.	.	TRBV15	TGTGCCACCAGACAGAGCGCGAACACCGGGGAGCTGTTTTTT	CATRQSANTGELFF
TRBJ1-1	.	.	TRBV5-6	TGTGCCAGCAGCTTTGGAGGGGGTTCCCATAGTGAAGCTTTCTTT	CASSFGGGSHSEAFF
TRBJ2-3	.	TRBD1	TRBV19	TGTGCCAGTAGTATATCGGACAGGAAAAATACGCAGTATTTT	CASSISDRKNTQYF
TRBJ1-4	.	.	TRBV11-2	TGTGCCAGCAGCTTAGATCGGGAAAAACTGTTTTTT	CASSLDREKLFF
TRBJ2-3	.	.	TRBV10-2	TGCGCCAGCACTCCCCAAGAGGGGGGCCTTGTAGATACGCAGTATTTT	CASTPQEGGLVDTQYF
TRBJ2-1	.	.	TRBV5-1	TGCGCCAGCAGCTTGGTGGGGGACTCAGGGGAGCAGTTCTTC	CASSLVGDSGEQFF
TRBJ1-4	.	.	TRBV28	TGTGCCAGCAGTTCAACCAACGGGGTCGGTAATGAAAAACTGTTTTTT	CASSSTNGVGNEKLFF
TRBJ1-1	once	.	TRBV28	TGTGCCAGCAGTTCGTCATCCGGGCCGAACACTGAAGCTTTCTTT	CASSSSSGPNTEAFF
TRBJ1-5	.	.	TRBV6-5	TGTGCCAGCAAAGGGGTCCTGAGGACCTTTCAGCCCCAGCATTTT	CASKGVLRTFQPQHF
TRBJ2-5	.	TRBD1	TRBV5-6	TGTGCCAGCAGCCCTTTGGGACAGGGCACAGAGACCCAGTACTTC	CASSPLGQGTETQYF
TRBJ1-5	.	.	TRBV6-5	TGTGCCAGCAGTTACTCGTCGTTGGGGCTGGGTCAGCCCCAGCATTTT	CASSYSSLGLGQPQHF
TRBJ2-1	few	TRBD2	TRBV5-4	TGTGCCAGCAGCTTGAAAGCGGGGGGGTACAATGAGCAGTTCTTC	CASSLKAGGYNEQFF
TRBJ1-1	once	.	TRBV9	TGTGCCAGCAGCCCCTTTTCCGGGACAAACACTGAAGCTTTCTTT	CASSPFSGTNTEAFF
TRBJ1-2	once	TRBD1	TRBV9	TGTGCCAGCAGCGCAAGGGACAGACCCTGGGTCTTC	CASSARDRPWVF
TRBJ2-5	once	.	TRBV7-2	TGTGCCAGCAGCTTTAGGTTTCAAGAGACCCAGTACTTC	CASSFRFQETQYF
TRBJ1-6	few	.	TRBV5-1	TGCGCCAGCAGCCGTGATCAGGACACGAATTCACCCCTCCACTTT	CASSRDQDTNSPLHF
TRBJ2-2	.	TRBD2	TRBV19	TGTGCCAGTAGTACTATCAGCGGGGGGACCGGGGAGCTGTTTTTT	CASSTISGGTGELFF
TRBJ1-2	once	.	TRBV28	TGTGCCAGCAGTCCGGAGACATATAATGGCTACACCTTC	CASSPETYNGYTF
TRBJ1-1	.	.	TRBV7-2	TGTGCCAGCAGCTTCCTTACAAGTGCGGACACTGAAGCTTTCTTT	CASSFLTSADTEAFF
TRBJ1-2	.	.	TRBV5-4	TGTGCCAGCAGCTTGGAAGTTTTCGGGATCGCCTTC	CASSLEVFGIAF
TRBJ1-2	.	.	TRBV5-6	TGTGCCAGCAGCCTGGCGGGCAGGGTCTATGGCTACACCTTC	CASSLAGRVYGYTF
TRBJ1-2	.	TRBD1	TRBV27	TGTGCCAGCAGTTCGACAGGGAGGCCCTATGGCTACACCTTC	CASSSTGRPYGYTF
TRBJ2-5	.	TRBD2	TRBV28	TGTGCCAGCAGTTTAGTGGTCCTAGCGGGGGTCGAGACCCAGTACTTC	CASSLVVLAGVETQYF
TRBJ2-7	.	.	TRBV2	TGTGCCAGCAGTGTCGGCAGGACCGAGCAGTACTTC	CASSVGRTEQYF
TRBJ2-2	.	.	TRBV5-1	TGCGCCAGCAGGTGGACGAACCCAGGGGAACGGGACACCGGGGAGCTGTTTTTT	CASRWTNPGERDTGELFF
TRBJ1-5	.	.	TRBV7-8	TGTGCCAGCAGCTTAGATGGGGTTAGCAATCAGCCCCAGCATTTT	CASSLDGVSNQPQHF
TRBJ2-7	.	.	TRBV6-5	TGTGCCAGCGCCTTAGGAGGGGTGGGGGCCGAGCAGTACTTC	CASALGGVGAEQYF
TRBJ2-7	.	TRBD1	TRBV28	TGTGCCAGCAGTTGGGGACAGGGAAAGACCTACGAGCAGTACTTC	CASSWGQGKTYEQYF
TRBJ1-1	few	.	TRBV19	TGTGCCAGTAGTATCCAGGGCCACACTGAAGCTTTCTTT	CASSIQGHTEAFF
TRBJ1-6	.	.	TRBV7-9	TGTGCCAGCAGCCAAAAACGGAGCTCCTATAATTCACCCCTCCACTTT	CASSQKRSSYNSPLHF
TRBJ2-5	.	TRBD2	TRBV5-1	TGCGCCAGCAGCTCAGCGGGGGGCGAGACCCAGTACTTC	CASSSAGGETQYF
TRBJ1-4	.	.	TRBV15	TGTGCCACCAGCCTACGGTTAAGGCAGGGGCTTCCAACTAATGAAAAACTGTTTTTT	CATSLRLRQGLPTNEKLFF
TRBJ1-4	.	.	TRBV18	TGTGCCAGCTCACATAGACAGGACGGGGATGAAAAACTGTTTTTT	CASSHRQDGDEKLFF
TRBJ1-5	.	.	TRBV2	TGTGCCAGCAGTCGAGGGAGCAGCTTCAATCAGCCCCAGCATTTT	CASSRGSSFNQPQHF
TRBJ1-2	.	.	TRBV19	TGTGCCAGTAGTAACAAAAAGGGACTTGGCTACACCTTC	CASSNKKGLGYTF
TRBJ2-5	.	.	TRBV6-4	TGTGCCAGCAGTGTTTCTCCAGGGAACCAAGAGACCCAGTACTTC	CASSVSPGNQETQYF
TRBJ1-3	.	.	TRBV6-6	TGTGCCAGCAGTACCCCCAGTAACACCATATATTTT	CASSTPSNTIYF
TRBJ1-3	.	.	TRBV5-6	TGTGCCAGCAGCTTGGGGTCTGGAAACACCATATATTTT	CASSLGSGNTIYF